This is a list of T cell receptor beta chains from one sample in a study of T cell changes during pregnancy in multiple sclerosis. Data came from immunoSEQ multiplex PCR; TCRdb stores just in-frame clones and leaves some out. The sample yields tens of thousands of clones, 84% seen once. The input for sequencing was CD4+ T cells from peripheral blood mononuclear cells, taken before pregnancy. These TCRs come from a female donor with multiple sclerosis, enrolled in a pregnancy study. CDR3s include the opening cysteine and the closing phenylalanine or tryptophan.

j_call,cdr3_length,v_call,cdr3_aa
TRBJ1-4,14,TRBV30,CAWSPGTGDEKLFF
TRBJ2-1,15,TRBV6-1,CASTPLTSGHNEQFF
TRBJ2-5,16,TRBV7-6,CASSSIRDRGRETQYF
TRBJ2-7,14,TRBV29-1,CSVDRTGGTDEQYF
TRBJ1-6,16,TRBV13,CATTQGPNSYNSPLHF
TRBJ1-2,12,TRBV14,CASSQVETGKTF
TRBJ2-7,14,TRBV7-2,CASSLEGVPREQYF
TRBJ1-4,12,TRBV6-6,CASSGAAEKLFF
TRBJ1-1,15,TRBV6-5,CASTHLTGQPTEAFF
TRBJ2-6,19,TRBV7-9,CASSLEILAASSGANVLTF
TRBJ2-2,15,TRBV5-1,CASSTSGSNTGELFF
TRBJ1-2,15,TRBV7-2,CASSLGAGIQYGYTF
TRBJ1-5,13,TRBV7-8,CASTQGVDQPQHF
TRBJ1-3,16,TRBV2,CASSEPLATSGNTIYF
TRBJ1-1,16,TRBV10-1,CASIITRGTLNTEAFF
TRBJ1-2,14,TRBV6-4,CASSPAQANYGYTF
TRBJ2-1,12,TRBV29-1,CSVTREANEQFF
TRBJ2-7,14,TRBV18,CASSPSGQGNEQYF
TRBJ2-5,15,TRBV5-1,CASSLEGLAGETQYF
TRBJ2-5,14,TRBV19,CATRSAGGVETQYF
TRBJ1-4,14,TRBV6-1,CASMLTGMREKLFF
TRBJ2-5,14,TRBV30,CAWRPHFSKETQYF
TRBJ2-4,11,TRBV29-1,CLIRGKNIQYF
TRBJ2-1,15,TRBV27,CASSFGDRGVHEQFF
TRBJ1-3,16,TRBV5-5,CASRSTSGTMRNTIYF
TRBJ2-7,15,TRBV30,CAWNPRLAGSYEQYF
TRBJ2-7,15,TRBV7-3,CASSPTSGSSYEQYF
TRBJ2-5,15,TRBV5-1,CASSGGTGSQETQYF
TRBJ2-2,14,TRBV5-6,CASSLLYNTGELFF
TRBJ2-7,15,TRBV4-2,CASSPQGTASYEQYF
TRBJ1-4,14,TRBV19,CASSHSGGNEKLFF
TRBJ2-7,16,TRBV14,CASSQEVGEGGHEQYF
TRBJ2-5,15,TRBV2,CASSGRLAEGETQYF
TRBJ1-2,14,TRBV4-2,CASSLRDLDYGYTF
TRBJ1-4,15,TRBV21-1,CASSPHYRDGEKLFF
TRBJ2-2,18,TRBV7-2,CASSVPGQGVFDTGELFF
TRBJ2-3,15,TRBV19,CASSQLAGGPVAQYF
TRBJ1-1,14,TRBV2,CASREDRSFSEAFF
TRBJ1-2,13,TRBV7-2,CASSRKSGYGYTF
TRBJ1-5,15,TRBV7-9,CASSPRGGVDQPQHF